A selection of T cell receptor beta chains follows, all from one sample in a study of blood T cell repertoires in COVID-19. Produced via immunoSEQ multiplex PCR; TCRdb's table is partial and in-frame only. The table lists some 200,000 clones, roughly nine tenths of them singletons. The sequenced sample was PBMCs or T cells enriched from blood (not recorded which). These receptors were collected from a young woman in a cohort exposed to, infected with or recovered from COVID-19 (not recorded which). Each CDR3 is given with its conserved first and last residue. Fields, in order: D gene, V gene, J gene, clone size, CDR3 protein, CDR3 DNA. D genes are given only for firm matches. Part of the rows lack a size; the others show once, few, many or a class for expanded clones.

D gene: TRBD1; V gene: TRBV3-1/TRBV3-2; J gene: TRBJ1-4; clone size: NA; CDR3 protein: CASSQVGTGEKLFF; CDR3 DNA: TGTGCCAGCAGCCAAGTTGGGACAGGCGAAAAACTGTTTTTT
D gene: TRBD1; V gene: TRBV11-1; J gene: TRBJ2-7; clone size: NA; CDR3 protein: CASSLGDSESYEQYF; CDR3 DNA: TGTGCCAGCAGCTTAGGGGACAGCGAATCCTACGAGCAGTACTTC
D gene: NA; V gene: TRBV5-8; J gene: TRBJ1-2; clone size: NA; CDR3 protein: CASSLWLIGSDLYGYTF; CDR3 DNA: TGTGCCAGCAGCTTGTGGCTAATTGGGAGCGATCTCTATGGCTACACCTTC
D gene: NA; V gene: TRBV19; J gene: TRBJ1-5; clone size: once; CDR3 protein: CASRRTGTPINQPQHF; CDR3 DNA: TGTGCCAGTAGACGAACCGGGACACCTATCAATCAGCCCCAGCATTTT
D gene: NA; V gene: TRBV7-2; J gene: TRBJ2-5; clone size: NA; CDR3 protein: CASSLVGGNQETQYF; CDR3 DNA: TGTGCCAGCAGCTTAGTAGGAGGTAATCAAGAGACCCAGTACTTC
D gene: TRBD2; V gene: TRBV3-1/TRBV3-2; J gene: TRBJ2-3; clone size: NA; CDR3 protein: CASSQATSGSGIADTQYF; CDR3 DNA: TGTGCCAGCAGCCAAGCAACTAGCGGGAGTGGTATCGCAGATACGCAGTATTTT
D gene: TRBD1; V gene: TRBV6-5; J gene: TRBJ1-1; clone size: NA; CDR3 protein: CASSPGTANTEAFF; CDR3 DNA: TGTGCCAGCAGCCCCGGGACAGCGAACACTGAAGCTTTCTTT
D gene: TRBD2; V gene: TRBV10-3; J gene: TRBJ2-7; clone size: NA; CDR3 protein: CAITAGGTYEQYF; CDR3 DNA: TGTGCCATCACTGCGGGAGGGACCTACGAGCAGTACTTC
D gene: NA; V gene: TRBV7-2; J gene: TRBJ2-1; clone size: NA; CDR3 protein: CASRVALGSSYNEQFF; CDR3 DNA: TGTGCCAGCAGAGTAGCTCTGGGGAGCTCCTACAATGAGCAGTTCTTC
D gene: NA; V gene: TRBV2; J gene: TRBJ1-4; clone size: NA; CDR3 protein: CASSGGRGEEKLFF; CDR3 DNA: TGTGCCAGCAGTGGGGGCAGGGGTGAGGAAAAACTGTTTTTT
D gene: NA; V gene: TRBV24-1; J gene: TRBJ1-6; clone size: once; CDR3 protein: CATSEAGGSPLHF; CDR3 DNA: TGTGCCACCAGTGAGGCAGGTGGTTCACCCCTCCACTTT
D gene: NA; V gene: TRBV19; J gene: TRBJ2-2; clone size: NA; CDR3 protein: CASRLSGGGELFF; CDR3 DNA: TGTGCCAGTAGACTTAGCGGCGGCGGGGAGCTGTTTTTT
D gene: NA; V gene: TRBV27; J gene: TRBJ2-2; clone size: NA; CDR3 protein: CASSLLGRPTGELFF; CDR3 DNA: TGTGCCAGCAGTTTATTAGGCAGGCCCACCGGGGAGCTGTTTTTT
D gene: TRBD1; V gene: TRBV5-4; J gene: TRBJ1-2; clone size: NA; CDR3 protein: CASSQEGTGGIGGYTF; CDR3 DNA: TGTGCCAGCAGCCAAGAAGGGACAGGGGGAATTGGTGGCTACACCTTC
D gene: NA; V gene: TRBV5-4; J gene: TRBJ2-3; clone size: few; CDR3 protein: CASSLASTDTQYF; CDR3 DNA: TGTGCCAGCAGCTTGGCTAGCACAGATACGCAGTATTTT
D gene: NA; V gene: TRBV3-1/TRBV3-2; J gene: TRBJ2-7; clone size: NA; CDR3 protein: CASSQGGRRASHEQYF; CDR3 DNA: TGTGCCAGCAGCCAAGGGGGCAGAAGGGCTTCCCACGAGCAGTACTTC
D gene: NA; V gene: TRBV19; J gene: TRBJ2-2; clone size: NA; CDR3 protein: CASSLGGGNTGELFF; CDR3 DNA: TGTGCCAGTAGTCTAGGCGGTGGGAACACCGGGGAGCTGTTTTTT
D gene: TRBD1; V gene: TRBV7-9; J gene: TRBJ2-7; clone size: once; CDR3 protein: CASSLRTGENYEQYF; CDR3 DNA: TGTGCCAGCAGCCTCCGGACAGGGGAGAACTACGAGCAGTACTTC
D gene: TRBD1; V gene: TRBV2; J gene: TRBJ1-1; clone size: few; CDR3 protein: CASSRDRDGRTEAFF; CDR3 DNA: TGTGCCAGCTCTAGGGACAGGGATGGACGCACTGAAGCTTTCTTT
D gene: TRBD1; V gene: TRBV5-5; J gene: TRBJ2-1; clone size: NA; CDR3 protein: CASSLGQGVDNEQFF; CDR3 DNA: TGTGCCAGCAGCTTGGGACAGGGCGTCGACAATGAGCAGTTCTTC
D gene: TRBD1; V gene: TRBV25-1; J gene: TRBJ2-1; clone size: NA; CDR3 protein: CASSGGTGVYNEQFF; CDR3 DNA: TGTGCCAGCAGTGGTGGGACAGGGGTTTACAATGAGCAGTTCTTC
D gene: NA; V gene: TRBV10-3; J gene: TRBJ2-5; clone size: NA; CDR3 protein: CAISGGQTPQETQYF; CDR3 DNA: TGTGCCATCAGTGGGGGACAAACGCCTCAAGAGACCCAGTACTTC
D gene: NA; V gene: TRBV6-5; J gene: TRBJ1-2; clone size: NA; CDR3 protein: CASRAYVDYGYTF; CDR3 DNA: TGTGCCAGCAGAGCCTATGTCGACTATGGCTACACCTTC
D gene: NA; V gene: TRBV11-3; J gene: TRBJ1-1; clone size: NA; CDR3 protein: CASSPRGTNTEAFF; CDR3 DNA: TGTGCCAGCAGCCCCCGGGGGACGAACACTGAAGCTTTCTTT
D gene: TRBD1; V gene: TRBV19; J gene: TRBJ1-5; clone size: NA; CDR3 protein: CASSAGQGGNQPQHF; CDR3 DNA: TGTGCCAGTAGTGCCGGACAGGGGGGCAATCAGCCCCAGCATTTT
D gene: NA; V gene: TRBV4-2; J gene: TRBJ1-5; clone size: NA; CDR3 protein: CASSQKGDDQPQHF; CDR3 DNA: TGTGCCAGCAGCCAGAAGGGGGACGACCAGCCCCAGCATTTT
D gene: TRBD1; V gene: TRBV19; J gene: TRBJ1-5; clone size: NA; CDR3 protein: CASSTQGALQPQHF; CDR3 DNA: TGTGCCAGTAGTACACAGGGGGCTCTGCAGCCCCAGCATTTT
D gene: TRBD1; V gene: TRBV7-9; J gene: TRBJ2-1; clone size: NA; CDR3 protein: CASRSTGTGNNEQFF; CDR3 DNA: TGTGCCAGCAGATCCACCGGGACAGGAAACAATGAGCAGTTCTTC
D gene: NA; V gene: TRBV5-6; J gene: TRBJ1-6; clone size: NA; CDR3 protein: CASSHIGGAIGNNSPLHF; CDR3 DNA: TGTGCCAGCAGCCACATCGGGGGGGCGATCGGCAATAATTCACCCCTCCACTTT
D gene: NA; V gene: TRBV3-1/TRBV3-2; J gene: TRBJ1-3; clone size: NA; CDR3 protein: CASTGTTGAGNTIYF; CDR3 DNA: TGTGCCAGCACCGGGACAACGGGCGCTGGAAACACCATATATTTT
D gene: NA; V gene: TRBV27; J gene: TRBJ2-7; clone size: NA; CDR3 protein: CASSLPRTSYEQYF; CDR3 DNA: TGTGCCAGCAGTTTACCCCGGACATCTTACGAGCAGTACTTC
D gene: NA; V gene: TRBV19; J gene: TRBJ1-1; clone size: NA; CDR3 protein: CASSIEGRRNTEAFF; CDR3 DNA: TGTGCCAGTAGTATAGAGGGGAGACGGAACACTGAAGCTTTCTTT
D gene: NA; V gene: TRBV28; J gene: TRBJ2-3; clone size: NA; CDR3 protein: CASSSSLGHTDTQYF; CDR3 DNA: TGTGCCAGCAGTTCCAGCCTGGGGCACACAGATACGCAGTATTTT
D gene: NA; V gene: TRBV12-3/TRBV12-4; J gene: TRBJ1-1; clone size: NA; CDR3 protein: CASSLEMNTEAFF; CDR3 DNA: TGTGCCAGCAGTCTTGAGATGAACACTGAAGCTTTCTTT
D gene: NA; V gene: TRBV14; J gene: TRBJ2-7; clone size: NA; CDR3 protein: CASSPEVYPYEQYF; CDR3 DNA: TGTGCCAGCAGCCCGGAGGTCTACCCCTACGAGCAGTACTTC
D gene: NA; V gene: TRBV5-1; J gene: TRBJ2-4; clone size: NA; CDR3 protein: CASSAVTGANIQYF; CDR3 DNA: TGCGCCAGCAGCGCGGTTACAGGAGCAAACATTCAGTACTTC
D gene: NA; V gene: TRBV11-2; J gene: TRBJ2-7; clone size: NA; CDR3 protein: CASSFGPRGSYEQYF; CDR3 DNA: TGTGCCAGCAGCTTTGGGCCGCGGGGTTCCTACGAGCAGTACTTC
D gene: TRBD1; V gene: TRBV18; J gene: TRBJ1-2; clone size: NA; CDR3 protein: CASSPPGQGAIEAGYTF; CDR3 DNA: TGTGCCAGCTCACCACCGGGACAGGGGGCGATAGAAGCTGGCTACACCTTC
D gene: TRBD1; V gene: TRBV19; J gene: TRBJ2-3; clone size: NA; CDR3 protein: CASSMRTGGDTQYF; CDR3 DNA: TGTGCCAGTAGTATGCGGACAGGGGGAGATACGCAGTATTTT
D gene: NA; V gene: TRBV19; J gene: TRBJ2-1; clone size: NA; CDR3 protein: CASSIGGKEGEQFF; CDR3 DNA: TGTGCCAGTAGTATTGGAGGGAAGGAAGGTGAGCAGTTCTTC
D gene: NA; V gene: TRBV19; J gene: TRBJ2-1; clone size: NA; CDR3 protein: CASSITALSYNEQFF; CDR3 DNA: TGTGCCAGTAGTATTACGGCACTATCCTACAATGAGCAGTTCTTC
D gene: TRBD2; V gene: TRBV7-8; J gene: TRBJ2-7; clone size: NA; CDR3 protein: CASSLSGGGAVGEQYF; CDR3 DNA: TGTGCCAGCAGCTTATCTGGCGGGGGGGCCGTAGGGGAGCAGTACTTC
D gene: TRBD1; V gene: TRBV2; J gene: TRBJ2-1; clone size: NA; CDR3 protein: CASSQGVNEQFF; CDR3 DNA: TGTGCCAGTTCACAGGGGGTCAATGAGCAGTTCTTC
D gene: TRBD2; V gene: TRBV5-1; J gene: TRBJ2-1; clone size: NA; CDR3 protein: CASISPGLAGVNEQFF; CDR3 DNA: TGCGCCAGCATCAGCCCGGGACTAGCGGGAGTCAATGAGCAGTTCTTC
D gene: TRBD2; V gene: TRBV27; J gene: TRBJ2-5; clone size: NA; CDR3 protein: CASSWAGGETQYF; CDR3 DNA: TGTGCCAGCAGCTGGGCGGGAGGCGAGACCCAGTACTTC
D gene: TRBD2; V gene: TRBV3-1/TRBV3-2; J gene: TRBJ2-1; clone size: once; CDR3 protein: CAASRLAANEQFF; CDR3 DNA: TGTGCCGCCTCGCGACTAGCGGCGAATGAGCAGTTCTTC
D gene: TRBD1; V gene: TRBV27; J gene: TRBJ1-2; clone size: NA; CDR3 protein: CASSGQGAAYGYTF; CDR3 DNA: TGTGCCAGCAGTGGACAGGGGGCAGCCTATGGCTACACCTTC
D gene: NA; V gene: TRBV5-1; J gene: TRBJ2-2; clone size: NA; CDR3 protein: CASRPDRLGGELFF; CDR3 DNA: TGCGCCAGCAGACCAGACAGGTTGGGCGGGGAGCTGTTTTTT
D gene: NA; V gene: TRBV19; J gene: TRBJ2-7; clone size: NA; CDR3 protein: CASKSREPAYEQYF; CDR3 DNA: TGTGCCAGTAAAAGCAGGGAACCCGCCTACGAGCAGTACTTC
D gene: NA; V gene: TRBV5-5; J gene: TRBJ1-2; clone size: NA; CDR3 protein: CASSLGETNYGYTF; CDR3 DNA: TGTGCCAGCAGCTTGGGCGAGACTAACTATGGCTACACCTTC
D gene: TRBD1; V gene: TRBV19; J gene: TRBJ1-2; clone size: NA; CDR3 protein: CASSTWDRPNYGYTF; CDR3 DNA: TGTGCCAGTAGTACTTGGGACAGACCTAACTATGGCTACACCTTC
D gene: TRBD1; V gene: TRBV28; J gene: TRBJ2-7; clone size: NA; CDR3 protein: CASSPRPGTGGYEQYF; CDR3 DNA: TGTGCCAGCAGTCCCCGTCCCGGGACAGGGGGCTACGAGCAGTACTTC
D gene: NA; V gene: TRBV6-5; J gene: TRBJ1-1; clone size: NA; CDR3 protein: CASSIEPNTEAFF; CDR3 DNA: TGTGCCAGCAGCATTGAGCCGAACACTGAAGCTTTCTTT
D gene: TRBD2; V gene: TRBV7-6; J gene: TRBJ2-2; clone size: NA; CDR3 protein: CASRKTGLAGGIGELFF; CDR3 DNA: TGTGCCAGCAGAAAGACGGGACTAGCGGGAGGAATCGGGGAGCTGTTTTTT
D gene: TRBD1; V gene: TRBV5-1; J gene: TRBJ1-1; clone size: NA; CDR3 protein: CASSLDRANTEAFF; CDR3 DNA: TGCGCCAGCAGTTTGGACAGGGCGAACACTGAAGCTTTCTTT
D gene: TRBD1; V gene: TRBV11-2; J gene: TRBJ2-7; clone size: NA; CDR3 protein: CASSETRGLSYEQYF; CDR3 DNA: TGTGCCAGCAGCGAAACCAGGGGGTTATCCTACGAGCAGTACTTC
D gene: NA; V gene: TRBV27; J gene: TRBJ1-1; clone size: NA; CDR3 protein: CASSLGGGTEAFF; CDR3 DNA: TGTGCCAGCAGTTTAGGGGGAGGCACTGAAGCTTTCTTT
D gene: NA; V gene: TRBV7-9; J gene: TRBJ2-2; clone size: NA; CDR3 protein: CANLPTGELFF; CDR3 DNA: TGTGCCAACCTACCGACCGGGGAGCTGTTTTTT
D gene: NA; V gene: TRBV4-2; J gene: TRBJ2-3; clone size: NA; CDR3 protein: CASSQEGGGLTQYF; CDR3 DNA: TGTGCCAGCAGCCAAGAAGGGGGGGGGCTTACGCAGTATTTT
D gene: TRBD1; V gene: TRBV10-2; J gene: TRBJ2-2; clone size: few; CDR3 protein: CASSGTALVTGELFF; CDR3 DNA: TGCGCCAGCTCCGGGACAGCTCTTGTCACCGGGGAGCTGTTTTTT